The TCR beta chain described here comes from a study of T-cell reconstitution after alpha-beta-depleted transplantation in children. Germline trimming cut 1 base from V and 4 bases from J; bases unmatched to any gene: 3. The CDR3 has 15 residues. Germline V CDR1 and CDR2: MGHRA, YSYEKL. This clonotype has a count of ten or more. A library of TCRbeta sequences, prepared with unique molecular identifiers, was generated. A single record per CDR3 protein comes from TCRdb applying MiXCR to the PCR reads. The sample lists fewer than 550,000 distinct CDR3 sequences, 15% to 20% occurring once. This sequence was found in a boy younger than two who had a stem cell transplant for Wiskott-Aldrich syndrome, so the T cells may come from the graft donor. The chain employs TRBV4-1 and TRBJ1-2; 10 bases match TRBD1. The specimen comprised PBMCs, mostly from graft donor cells, sampled 360 days after TCRalphabeta/CD19-depleted stem cell transplant. The CDR3 here is CASSQAGTGAYGYTF. The CDR3 nucleotides read TGCGCCAGCAGCCAAGCCGGGACAGGGGCCTATGGCTACACCTTC.